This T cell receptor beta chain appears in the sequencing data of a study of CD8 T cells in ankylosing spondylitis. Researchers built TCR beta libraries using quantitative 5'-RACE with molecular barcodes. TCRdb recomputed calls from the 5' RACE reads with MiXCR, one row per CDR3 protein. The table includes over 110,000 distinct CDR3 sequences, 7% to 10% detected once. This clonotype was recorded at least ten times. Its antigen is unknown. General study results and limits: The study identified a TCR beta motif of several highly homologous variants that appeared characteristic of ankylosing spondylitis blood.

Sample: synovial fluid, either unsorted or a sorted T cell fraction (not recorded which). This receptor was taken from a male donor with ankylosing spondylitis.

CDR3 nucleotide sequence: TGTGCCAGCAGCTTCCAGCCTTCCTACGAGCAGTACTTC. It translates to CASSFQPSYEQYF. The genes are TRBV7-2 and TRBJ2-7; no firm D call. The CDR3 has 13 residues. V was trimmed by 3 bases and J by 1 base, leaving 7 bases between them. CDR1 and CDR2 (germline): SGHTA, FQGNSA. The full variable domain, in which reference TRBV7-2 and TRBJ2-7 provide the parts outside the CDR3, is GAGVSQSPSNKVTEKGKDVELRCDPISGHTALYWYRQSLGQGLEFLIYFQGNSAPDKSGLPSDRFSAERTGGSVSTLTIQRTQQEDSAVYLCASSFQPSYEQYFGPGTRLTVT.